Shown below are 11 T cell receptor beta chains from a single sample sequenced in a study of Graves' ophthalmopathy and Graves' hyperthyroidism. Transcripts of RNA were the source for amplifying TCR beta CDR3 regions. First-round RT-PCR with HTBI primers preceded a second-round multiplex PCR. TCRdb re-derived calls from the multiplex PCR reads in MiXCR, one entry per CDR3 protein. The sample yields 600,000 to 700,000 distinct CDR3 sequences, roughly 39% seen once. The sample comprised peripheral blood. The receptors shown here come from an adult man with Graves' ophthalmopathy.

This chain links TRBV2 with TRBJ2-6; 11 nucleotides line up with TRBD2. Germline V gene sequence: CDR1 SNHLY, CDR2 FYNNEI. V dropped 3 bases and J dropped 2; count of bases not matched to a gene: 3. The CDR3 totals 17 residues. CDR3 sequence reads: CASSETSGNAGANVLTF. DNA of the CDR3: TGTGCCAGCAGTGAGACTAGCGGGAACGCTGGGGCCAACGTCCTGACTTTC. The whole variable domain, filled in from reference TRBV2 and TRBJ2-6, reads EPEVTQTPSHQVTQMGQEVILRCVPISNHLYFYWYRQILGQKVEFLVSFYNNEISEKSEIFDDQFSVERPDGSNFTLKIRSTKLEDSAMYFCASSETSGNAGANVLTFGAGSRLTVL.

The chain recombines TRBV15 with TRBJ2-7; 9 bases map to TRBD1. Unmatched junction bases numbered 5, after V lost 0 bases and J lost 2 bases. This CDR3 spans 16 amino acids. The germline V gene has CDR1 LNHNV and CDR2 YYDKDF (reference sequence). The CDR3: CATSRDLGTGTYEQYF. Written as DNA, the CDR3 is TGTGCCACCAGCAGAGATTTAGGGACAGGGACCTACGAGCAGTACTTC.

In the case of this clonotype: A much larger clone lies a single base off, so this may be a read error. The rearrangement joins TRBV20-1 to TRBJ1-3, with unresolved D. The CDR3 totals 12 residues. V was shortened by 6 bases and J by 3 bases, with 9 bases between the two germline ends. The germline CDR1 and CDR2 sequences are DFQATT and SNEGSKA (reference sequence). CDR3 sequence reads: CSAFFGGNTIYF. As DNA, the CDR3 is TGCAGTGCCTTCTTCGGTGGAAACACCATATATTTT.

The table lists this clonotype with a few counts. This chain links TRBV6-5 with TRBJ1-2, with 7 bases matching TRBD1. Germline CDR1 is MNHEY and CDR2 is SVGAGI. Unmatched junction bases numbered 12, after V lost 6 bases and J lost 5 bases. The CDR3 has 15 amino acids. CDR3 coding DNA: TGTGCCAGCAGGACAGGGCACCTTCGGCCGTATGGCTACACCTTC. It yields the protein CASRTGHLRPYGYTF.

The chain links TRBV29-1 to TRBJ1-2; 9 bases fit TRBD1. The V gene's germline CDR1 is SQVTM and CDR2 ANQGSEA. This CDR3 region has 14 residues. The V gene end was trimmed by 6 bases and the J gene end by 5 bases; junction bases not matched to a gene: 10. CDR3 residues: CSVSAGTGRYGYTF. Here the CDR3 DNA reads TGCAGCGTGTCCGCCGGGACAGGGCGGTATGGCTACACCTTC.

V is TRBV7-2 and J is TRBJ1-5; D might be TRBD1 (5 bases). Germline V gene sequence: CDR1 SGHTA, CDR2 FQGNSA. V was clipped by 9 bases and J by 11 bases, with 23 bases between them. The CDR3 runs 14 residues. CDR3 DNA sequence: TGTGCCAGTGCGCTGGGAGGGGTCGGGGAGACCCAGCATTTT. Protein: CASALGGVGETQHF.

V gene TRBV29-1 combines with J gene TRBJ1-2; D unresolved. The CDR3 loop spans 11 amino acids. CDR1 is SQVTM, CDR2 ANQGSEA, per germline. Trimming removed 8 bases from V and 2 bases from J, with 9 bases in between. The CDR3 nucleotides read TGCAGCTTCGGGGAGAACTATGGCTACACCTTC. It yields the protein CSFGENYGYTF.

The chain couples TRBV5-4 to TRBJ2-2, with D uncertain. Germline-derived CDR1 and CDR2 are SGHNT and YYREEE (reference sequence). Trimming stripped 3 bases from V and 0 bases from J, with 6 bases between. The CDR3 consists of 14 residues. Here the CDR3 DNA reads TGTGCCAGCAGCTCCGCAGCGAACACCGGGGAGCTGTTTTTT. This translates into CASSSAANTGELFF. Looking up the rest from reference TRBV5-4 and TRBJ2-2 gives the full variable domain: ETGVTQSPTHLIKTRGQQVTLRCSSQSGHNTVSWYQQALGQGPQFIFQYYREEENGRGNFPPRFSGLQFPNYSSELNVNALELDDSALYLCASSSAANTGELFFGEGSRLTVL.

This clonotype was observed a handful of times. This chain connects TRBV4-1 to TRBJ1-1; D uncertain. Trimming took off 4 bases at V and 0 bases at J, with 15 bases between the two ends. The germline gives CDR1 MGHRA, CDR2 YSYEKL. The CDR3 runs 16 residues. The CDR3 sequence is CASSPNPGGVNTEAFF. The CDR3 region has the DNA TGCGCCAGCAGCCCCAACCCCGGCGGGGTGAACACTGAAGCTTTCTTT.

This clonotype showed up just a few times. The chain is built from TRBV2 and TRBJ2-2; D is possibly TRBD2 (5 bases). The ends were cut back, 4 bases at V and 0 bases at J, with 12 bases in the middle. The CDR3 has 16 amino acids. Germline V gene sequence: CDR1 SNHLY, CDR2 FYNNEI. In DNA form, the CDR3 reads TGTGCCAGCAGTGGAAGACTAATAACGAACACCGGGGAGCTGTTTTTT. It translates to CASSGRLITNTGELFF.

Ten or more counts support this clonotype. This chain uses TRBV19 with TRBJ2-5, with D maybe TRBD2 (6 bases). The V end was cut by 5 bases, the J end by 7 bases, with 11 bases between. The CDR3 runs 12 residues. The germline V gene has CDR1 LNHDA and CDR2 SQIVND (reference sequence). The CDR3 sequence: CASSPWRGTQYF. The CDR3 nucleotides are TGTGCCAGTAGTCCCTGGAGGGGGACCCAGTACTTC.